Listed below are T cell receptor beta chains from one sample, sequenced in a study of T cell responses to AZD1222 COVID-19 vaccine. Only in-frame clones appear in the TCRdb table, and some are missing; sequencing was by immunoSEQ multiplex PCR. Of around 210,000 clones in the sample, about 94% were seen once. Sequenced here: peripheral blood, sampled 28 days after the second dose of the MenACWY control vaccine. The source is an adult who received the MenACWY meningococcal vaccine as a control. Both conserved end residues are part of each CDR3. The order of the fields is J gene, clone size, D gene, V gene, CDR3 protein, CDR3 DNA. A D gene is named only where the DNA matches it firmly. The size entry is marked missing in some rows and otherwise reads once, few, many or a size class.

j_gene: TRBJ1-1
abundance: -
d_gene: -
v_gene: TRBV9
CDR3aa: CASSADLNLNTEAFF
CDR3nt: TGTGCCAGCAGCGCCGACCTCAACCTCAACACTGAAGCTTTCTTT

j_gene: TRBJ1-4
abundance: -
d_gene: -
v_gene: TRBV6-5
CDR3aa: CAIREGGTNEKLFF
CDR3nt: TGTGCCATCCGGGAGGGGGGGACTAATGAAAAACTGTTTTTT

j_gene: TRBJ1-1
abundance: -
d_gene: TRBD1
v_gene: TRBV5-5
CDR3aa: CASSSTGFQEAFF
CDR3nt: TGTGCCAGCAGCTCGACAGGGTTCCAGGAAGCTTTCTTT

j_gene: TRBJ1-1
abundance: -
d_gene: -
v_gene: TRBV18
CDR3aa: CASSPRNRDGEAFF
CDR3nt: TGTGCCAGCTCTCCAAGGAACCGGGACGGTGAAGCTTTCTTT

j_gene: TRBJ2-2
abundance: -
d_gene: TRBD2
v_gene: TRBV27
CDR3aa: CASSLLRRESRTGELFF
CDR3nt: TGTGCCAGCAGTCTCCTACGGCGGGAGTCGCGCACCGGGGAGCTGTTTTTT

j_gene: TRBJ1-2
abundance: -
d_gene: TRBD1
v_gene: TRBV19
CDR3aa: CASRPGTGVNYGYTF
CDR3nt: TGTGCCAGTAGACCGGGGACAGGGGTTAACTATGGCTACACCTTC

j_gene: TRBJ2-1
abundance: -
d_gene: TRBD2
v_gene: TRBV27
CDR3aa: CASSLSGSLTGEQFF
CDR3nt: TGTGCCAGCAGCCTTAGCGGGAGCCTCACGGGCGAGCAGTTCTTC

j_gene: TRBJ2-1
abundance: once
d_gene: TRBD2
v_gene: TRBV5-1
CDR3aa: CASSTRLANTYNEQFF
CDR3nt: TGCGCCAGCAGCACGAGACTAGCAAACACCTACAATGAGCAGTTCTTC

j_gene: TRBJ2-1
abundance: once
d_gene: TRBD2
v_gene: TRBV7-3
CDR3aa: CASSFGAGGNEQFF
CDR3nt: TGTGCCAGCAGCTTTGGAGCGGGAGGCAATGAGCAGTTCTTC

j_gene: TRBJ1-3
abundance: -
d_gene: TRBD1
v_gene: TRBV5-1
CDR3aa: CASSSTGGPLRNTIYF
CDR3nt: TGCGCCAGCAGCTCGACAGGGGGCCCCTTGCGAAACACCATATATTTT

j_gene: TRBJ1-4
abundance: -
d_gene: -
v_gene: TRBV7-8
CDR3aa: CASSPGDLGEKLFF
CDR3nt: TGTGCCAGCAGCCCCGGGGACCTGGGGGAAAAACTGTTTTTT

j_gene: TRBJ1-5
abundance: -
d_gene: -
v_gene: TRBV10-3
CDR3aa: CAISAGNQPQHF
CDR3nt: TGTGCCATCAGTGCGGGGAATCAGCCCCAGCATTTT

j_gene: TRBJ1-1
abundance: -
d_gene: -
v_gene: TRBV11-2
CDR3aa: CASSLGPGNTEAFF
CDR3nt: TGTGCCAGCAGCTTAGGGCCAGGGAACACTGAAGCTTTCTTT

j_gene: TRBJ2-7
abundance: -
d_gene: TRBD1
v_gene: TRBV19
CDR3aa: CASSPWTGVYEQYF
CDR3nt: TGTGCCAGTAGTCCCTGGACAGGGGTTTACGAGCAGTACTTC

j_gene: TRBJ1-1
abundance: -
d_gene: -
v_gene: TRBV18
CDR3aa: CASQQVTNTEAFF
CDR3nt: TGTGCCAGTCAACAAGTCACGAACACTGAAGCTTTCTTT

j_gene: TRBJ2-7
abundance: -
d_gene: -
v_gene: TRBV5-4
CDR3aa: CASSSSYEQYF
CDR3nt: TGTGCCAGCAGCTCCTCCTACGAGCAGTACTTC

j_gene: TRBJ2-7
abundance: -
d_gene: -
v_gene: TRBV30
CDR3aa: CAYGTPAYEQYF
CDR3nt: TGTGCCTATGGGACACCGGCCTACGAGCAGTACTTC

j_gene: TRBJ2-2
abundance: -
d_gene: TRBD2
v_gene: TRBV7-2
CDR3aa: CASSSPPGTSGGATGELFF
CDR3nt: TGTGCCAGCAGCTCCCCCCCCGGGACTAGCGGGGGGGCCACCGGGGAGCTGTTTTTT

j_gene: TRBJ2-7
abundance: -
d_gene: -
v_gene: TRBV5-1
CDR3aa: CASSLEGWGSQAYEQYF
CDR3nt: TGCGCCAGCAGCTTGGAGGGTTGGGGATCGCAAGCCTACGAGCAGTACTTC

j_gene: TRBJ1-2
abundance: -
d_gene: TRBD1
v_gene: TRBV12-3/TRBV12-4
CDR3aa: CASTEDRADGYTF
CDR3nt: TGTGCCAGCACCGAGGACAGGGCAGATGGCTACACCTTC

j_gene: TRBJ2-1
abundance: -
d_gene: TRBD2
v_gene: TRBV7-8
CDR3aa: CASSPPSGGVYNEQFF
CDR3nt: TGTGCCAGCAGCCCCCCTAGCGGGGGGGTGTACAATGAGCAGTTCTTC

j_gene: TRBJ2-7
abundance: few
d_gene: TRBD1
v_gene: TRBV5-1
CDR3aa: CASSPTGEGTYEQYF
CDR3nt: TGCGCCAGCAGCCCGACAGGGGAAGGGACCTACGAGCAGTACTTC

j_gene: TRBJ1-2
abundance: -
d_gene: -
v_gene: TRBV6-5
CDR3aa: CASSGYINNGYTF
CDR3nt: TGTGCCAGCTCGGGATACATAAATAATGGCTACACCTTC

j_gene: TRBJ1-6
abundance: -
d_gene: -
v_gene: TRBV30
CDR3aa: CAWSSYNSPLHF
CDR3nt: TGTGCCTGGAGCTCCTATAATTCACCCCTCCACTTT

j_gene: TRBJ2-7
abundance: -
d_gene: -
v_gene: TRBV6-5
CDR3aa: CASILGPGAYEQYF
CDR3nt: TGTGCCAGCATTCTGGGGCCGGGGGCCTACGAGCAGTACTTC

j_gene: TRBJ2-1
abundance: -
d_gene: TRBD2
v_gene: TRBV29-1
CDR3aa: CSVGLAVRWEQFF
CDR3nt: TGCAGCGTGGGACTAGCGGTCCGTTGGGAGCAGTTCTTC

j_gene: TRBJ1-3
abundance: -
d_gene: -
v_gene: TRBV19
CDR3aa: CASSLTNSGNTIYF
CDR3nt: TGTGCCAGTAGTTTGACTAACTCTGGAAACACCATATATTTT

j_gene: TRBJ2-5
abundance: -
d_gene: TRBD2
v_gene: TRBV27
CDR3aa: CASSSGTSKRETQYF
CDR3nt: TGTGCCAGCAGTTCGGGGACTAGCAAGAGGGAGACCCAGTACTTC

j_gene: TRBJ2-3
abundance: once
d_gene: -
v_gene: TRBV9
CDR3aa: CASTPLSVGTDTQYF
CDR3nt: TGTGCCAGCACGCCTCTTAGCGTCGGCACAGATACGCAGTATTTT

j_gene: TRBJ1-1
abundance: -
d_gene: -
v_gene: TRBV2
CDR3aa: CASSVRANTEAFF
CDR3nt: TGTGCCAGCAGTGTAAGGGCTAACACTGAAGCTTTCTTT

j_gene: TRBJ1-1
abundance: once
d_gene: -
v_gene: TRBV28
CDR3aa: CASRGWTRLNTEAFF
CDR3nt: TGTGCCAGCAGGGGGTGGACAAGGTTGAACACTGAAGCTTTCTTT

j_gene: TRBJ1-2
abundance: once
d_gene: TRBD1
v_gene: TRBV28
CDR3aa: CASRAGQGTLSHGYTF
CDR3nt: TGTGCCAGCAGGGCGGGACAGGGAACGCTTTCGCATGGCTACACCTTC

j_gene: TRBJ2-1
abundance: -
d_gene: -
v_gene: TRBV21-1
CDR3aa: CASMLGTAYNEQFF
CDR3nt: TGTGCCAGCATGCTCGGGACAGCTTACAATGAGCAGTTCTTC

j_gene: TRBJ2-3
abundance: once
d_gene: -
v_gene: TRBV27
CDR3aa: CASSPSPLMDTQYF
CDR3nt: TGTGCCAGCAGTCCGTCTCCCTTAATGGATACGCAGTATTTT

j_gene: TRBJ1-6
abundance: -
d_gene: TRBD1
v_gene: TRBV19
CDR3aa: CASTMTGWNSPLHF
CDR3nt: TGTGCCAGTACCATGACAGGGTGGAATTCACCCCTCCACTTT

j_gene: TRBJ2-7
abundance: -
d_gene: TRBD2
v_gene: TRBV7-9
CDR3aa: CASSWTSGGLGEQYF
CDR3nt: TGTGCCAGCAGCTGGACTAGCGGGGGACTGGGCGAGCAGTACTTC

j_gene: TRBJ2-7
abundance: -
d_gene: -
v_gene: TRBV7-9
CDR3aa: CASSQTGFSEQYF
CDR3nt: TGTGCCAGCAGCCAAACAGGGTTCAGCGAGCAGTACTTC

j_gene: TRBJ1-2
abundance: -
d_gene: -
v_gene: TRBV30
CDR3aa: CAWSHGGDYGYTF
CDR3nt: TGTGCCTGGAGTCACGGGGGTGACTATGGCTACACCTTC

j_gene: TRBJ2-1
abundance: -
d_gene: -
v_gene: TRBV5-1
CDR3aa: CASSLMDAYNEQFF
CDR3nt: TGCGCCAGCAGTTTAATGGACGCCTACAATGAGCAGTTCTTC

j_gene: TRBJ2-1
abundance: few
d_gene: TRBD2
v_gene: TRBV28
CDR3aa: CASDSGISSYNEQFF
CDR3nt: TGTGCCAGCGATAGCGGGATAAGCTCCTACAATGAGCAGTTCTTC

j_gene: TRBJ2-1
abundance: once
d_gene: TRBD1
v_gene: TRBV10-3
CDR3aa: CAISPEGTGVSYEQFF
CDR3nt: TGTGCCATCAGCCCAGAAGGGACAGGGGTTTCCTACGAGCAGTTCTTC

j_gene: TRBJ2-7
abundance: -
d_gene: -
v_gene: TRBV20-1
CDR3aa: CSASTVQGIYESQYF
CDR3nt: TGCAGTGCTAGTACGGTCCAGGGAATCTACGAATCGCAGTACTTC

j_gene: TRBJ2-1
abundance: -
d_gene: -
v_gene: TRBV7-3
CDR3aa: CASSQEHNEQFF
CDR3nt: TGTGCCAGCAGCCAGGAACACAATGAGCAGTTCTTC

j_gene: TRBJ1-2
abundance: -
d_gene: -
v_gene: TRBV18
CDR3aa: CASSPLGIIMDGYTF
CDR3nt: TGTGCCAGCTCACCGCTAGGGATAATTATGGATGGCTACACCTTC

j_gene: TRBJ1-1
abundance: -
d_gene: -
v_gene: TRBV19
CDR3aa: CASSIGGRGATEAFF
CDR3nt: TGTGCCAGTAGTATCGGAGGGCGGGGGGCCACTGAAGCTTTCTTT

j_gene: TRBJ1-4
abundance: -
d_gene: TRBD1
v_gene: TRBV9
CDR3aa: CASSVGGTGGGKLFF
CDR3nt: TGTGCCAGCAGCGTAGGTGGGACAGGGGGAGGAAAACTGTTTTTT

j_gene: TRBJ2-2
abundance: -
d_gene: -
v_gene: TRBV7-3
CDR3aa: CASSPNPVSGELFF
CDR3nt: TGTGCCAGCAGCCCCAACCCCGTGTCCGGGGAGCTGTTTTTT

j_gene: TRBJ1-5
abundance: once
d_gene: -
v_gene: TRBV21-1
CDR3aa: CASSSSINQPQHF
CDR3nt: TGTGCCAGCAGCTCTTCGATCAATCAGCCCCAGCATTTT

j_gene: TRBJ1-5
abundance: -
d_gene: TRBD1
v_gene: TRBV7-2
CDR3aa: CASSPGDRYQPQHF
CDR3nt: TGTGCCAGCAGCCCGGGGGACAGGTATCAGCCCCAGCATTTT

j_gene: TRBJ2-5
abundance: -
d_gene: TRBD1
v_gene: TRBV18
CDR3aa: CASSPTGGRETQYF
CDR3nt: TGTGCCAGCTCACCAACAGGGGGTCGGGAGACCCAGTACTTC

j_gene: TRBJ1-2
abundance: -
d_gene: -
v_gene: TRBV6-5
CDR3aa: CASSLASREGYTF
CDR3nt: TGTGCCAGCAGTTTAGCGTCCCGAGAGGGCTACACCTTC

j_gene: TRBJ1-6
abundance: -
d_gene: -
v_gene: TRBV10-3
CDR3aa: CAISESQGNSPLHF
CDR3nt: TGTGCCATCAGTGAGTCCCAGGGCAATTCACCCCTCCACTTT

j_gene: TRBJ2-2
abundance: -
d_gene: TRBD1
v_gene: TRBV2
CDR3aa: CASRERLGTGNTGELFF
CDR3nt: TGTGCCAGCAGAGAGAGACTCGGGACAGGTAACACCGGGGAGCTGTTTTTT

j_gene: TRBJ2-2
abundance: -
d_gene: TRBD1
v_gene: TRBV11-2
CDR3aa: CASSSSGTGVTGELFF
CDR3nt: TGTGCCAGCAGCTCCTCCGGGACAGGGGTCACCGGGGAGCTGTTTTTT

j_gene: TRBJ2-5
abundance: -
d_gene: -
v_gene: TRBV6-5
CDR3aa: CASSYGGQQETQYF
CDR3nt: TGTGCCAGCAGTTACGGAGGGCAGCAAGAGACCCAGTACTTC

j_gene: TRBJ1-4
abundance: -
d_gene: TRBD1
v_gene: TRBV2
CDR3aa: CARQGSRGEKLFF
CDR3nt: TGTGCCAGACAGGGGTCACGGGGTGAAAAACTGTTTTTT

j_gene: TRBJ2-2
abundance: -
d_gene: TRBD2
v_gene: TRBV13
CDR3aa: CASSVAGNTGELFF
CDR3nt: TGTGCCAGCTCGGTAGCGGGAAACACCGGGGAGCTGTTTTTT

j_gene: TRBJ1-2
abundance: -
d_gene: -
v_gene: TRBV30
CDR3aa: CAWSVPDRNYGYTF
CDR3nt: TGTGCCTGGAGTGTACCAGACCGGAACTATGGCTACACCTTC

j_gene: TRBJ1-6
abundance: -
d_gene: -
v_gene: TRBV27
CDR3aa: CASSLRRADSPLHF
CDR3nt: TGTGCCAGCAGTTTGAGAAGGGCGGACTCACCCCTCCACTTT